The T cell receptor beta chain described here comes from a study of cytomegalovirus exposure and HLA in healthy donors. The primer mix had 60 Vbeta and 13 Jbeta primers. Assay used: immunoSEQ multiplex PCR; TCRdb lists only in-frame clones, some missing. The sample holds about 53,000 clones. The V segment lost 4 bases and the J segment 4 bases; nucleotides outside the gene matches: 12. CDR1 and CDR2 (germline): SGHDT, YYEEEE. CDR3 size: 18 residues. The sequence was collected from a young man in good health and CMV-seropositive. Sample: PBMCs. The rearrangement links TRBV5-6 to TRBJ2-6; TRBD1 matches 9 bases. CDR3 in DNA: TGTGCCAGCAGCGGGGGACAGGGAGCCCTCGTAGGGGCCAACGTCCTGACTTTC. Its protein product is CASSGGQGALVGANVLTF.